These 16 T cell receptor beta chains originate from one sample sequenced in a study of cytomegalovirus exposure and HLA in healthy donors. Method: immunoSEQ multiplex PCR; TCRdb's copy keeps in-frame clones and lacks some. Of tens of thousands of clones in the sample, roughly 95% were seen once. Sample: PBMCs. The receptors here all came from a man between 18 and 35 years old in good health and CMV-seronegative.

This chain connects TRBV5-1 to TRBJ1-1; perhaps TRBD1 as D (5 bases). Between the trimmed V and J ends, which lost 6 bases and 5 bases, there was a span of 23 bases. The germline V gene has CDR1 SGHRS and CDR2 YFSETQ. The CDR3 consists of 16 residues. CDR3 DNA: TGCGCCAGCACGGGGGATAGTCGACCCCGAGAGACTGAAGCTTTCTTT. Amino acid sequence: CASTGDSRPRETEAFF.

The chain is built from TRBV7-9 and TRBJ1-1; TRBD1 matches at 11 bases. V shed 7 bases and J 4 bases; nucleotides not matched to a gene: 2. Germline CDR1 is SEHNR and CDR2 is FQNEAQ (reference sequence). The CDR3 is 13 amino acids. The chain's CDR3 is CASIGTGGTEAFF. The CDR3 DNA sequence: TGTGCCAGCATCGGGACAGGGGGCACTGAAGCTTTCTTT.

V gene TRBV18 combines with J gene TRBJ1-1, with 8 bases that match TRBD1. The CDR3 consists of 17 residues. V lost 3 bases to trimming and J lost 6 bases; unmatched junction nucleotides: 15. Germline CDR1 is KGHSH and CDR2 is LQKENI. The CDR3 spells CASSPTLSGTGAPEAFF. In nucleotides, the CDR3 is TGTGCCAGCTCACCTACACTGTCCGGGACAGGAGCTCCTGAAGCTTTCTTT.

This chain uses TRBV28 with TRBJ1-2, with 8 bases fitting TRBD1. The CDR3 runs to 16 residues. Germline V gene lookup returns CDR1 MDHEN and CDR2 SYDVKM. The ends lost 8 bases at V and 6 bases at J; junction bases unmatched: 17. The CDR3 here is CASALLGQGRNDGYTF. For the CDR3, the DNA is TGTGCCAGCGCTCTTTTAGGACAGGGTAGAAACGATGGCTACACCTTC.

The gene calls are TRBV5-4 and TRBJ1-2; possibly TRBD1 for D (5 bases). This CDR3 is 15 amino acids long. Germline CDR1 SGHNT, CDR2 YYREEE (reference sequence). Trimming took off 0 bases at V and 4 bases at J, with 13 bases between the two ends. CDR3: CASSLGEAGIYGYTF. The DNA of the CDR3 is TGTGCCAGCAGCTTGGGGGAGGCAGGGATCTATGGCTACACCTTC.

This clone occurred once. This sequence joins TRBV6-1 and TRBJ1-5; no definite D call. The CDR3 loop spans 15 amino acids. Per the germline V gene, CDR1 is MNHNS and CDR2 is SASEGT. With 0 bases removed from V and 4 bases from J, the gap between germline ends came to 10 bases. The CDR3 DNA reads as TGTGCCAGCAGTGAAGCGGTGGGAGGAAATCAGCCCCAGCATTTT. Its protein is CASSEAVGGNQPQHF.

The CDR3: CASSLAAGTTPYEQYF. CDR3 sequence (DNA): TGTGCCAGCAGCTTGGCCGCCGGGACTACACCCTACGAGCAGTACTTC. V usage is TRBV5-4 and J usage is TRBJ2-7; 7 nucleotides line up with TRBD2. The junction had 8 bases not matched to a gene; V was cut back by 0 bases and J by 2 bases. The CDR3 has 16 residues. Per the germline V gene, CDR1 is SGHNT and CDR2 is YYREEE (reference sequence).

This chain joins TRBV9 and TRBJ2-1; no clear D gene. The CDR3 consists of 13 residues. V was clipped by 0 bases and J by 9 bases, with 10 bases between them. Germline V lookup: CDR1 SGDLS, CDR2 YYNGEE. CDR3 sequence (DNA): TGTGCCAGCAGCGTAGGTAGCTTAAGTGAGCAGTTCTTC. It translates to CASSVGSLSEQFF.

The chain recombines TRBV14 with TRBJ2-3; TRBD2 matches 8 bases. Per the germline V gene, CDR1 is SGHDN and CDR2 is FVKESK. The trim removed 0 bases at V and 1 base at J, leaving 9 bases unmatched. The CDR3 contains 18 residues. The CDR3 DNA reads as TGTGCCAGCAGCCAAGATAGAGCGGGGGCGCGGGGCACAGATACGCAGTATTTT. It yields the protein CASSQDRAGARGTDTQYF.

The chain uses TRBV6-1 and TRBJ2-1, with D possibly being TRBD1 (5 bases). This CDR3 comprises 11 residues. Trimming removed 4 bases at V and 9 bases at J, with 7 bases between. The germline gives CDR1 MNHNS, CDR2 SASEGT. CDR3 in DNA: TGTGCCAGCAGTGCAAGGGGTGAGCAGTTCTTC. As protein: CASSARGEQFF.

This chain links TRBV11-2 with TRBJ2-5, with 12 positions matching TRBD2. V gave up 2 bases and J gave up 5 bases; unmatched junction bases: 0. Looked up from germline, CDR1 is SGHAT and CDR2 is FQNNGV. The CDR3 runs 14 residues. CDR3 loop: CASSLLAGGETQYF. The CDR3 bases are TGTGCCAGCAGCTTACTAGCGGGGGGGGAGACCCAGTACTTC.

The gene calls are TRBV6-5 and TRBJ1-2; D is possibly TRBD1 (5 bases). Looked up from germline, CDR1 is MNHEY and CDR2 is SVGAGI. This CDR3 spans 14 amino acids. With 6 bases removed from V and 8 bases from J, the gap between germline ends came to 19 bases. In DNA form, the CDR3 reads TGTGCCAGCAGCCCCAGGGTCTCAGCCCGGGGCTACACCTTC. It yields the protein CASSPRVSARGYTF.

This clone is medium-sized by share. V and J are TRBV28 and TRBJ1-1, with D perhaps matching TRBD1 (5 bases). The CDR3 consists of 13 residues. In germline, CDR1 is MDHEN, CDR2 SYDVKM. With 6 bases removed from V and 6 bases from J, the gap between germline ends came to 14 bases. CDR3 sequence: CASRVGTVAEAFF. Here the CDR3 DNA reads TGTGCCAGCAGAGTGGGGACTGTCGCTGAAGCTTTCTTT.

J is TRBJ1-1 and V is TRBV15; unclear D gene. The CDR3 has 16 amino acids. Trimming shortened V by 5 bases and J by 8 bases, and 24 bases separated the two germline ends. CDR1 is LNHNV, CDR2 YYDKDF, per germline (reference sequence). The CDR3 here is CATSRNRRTPENEAFF. The CDR3 DNA reads as TGTGCCACCAGCCGTAACAGAAGGACTCCCGAGAACGAAGCTTTCTTT.

On this clone: The sample carries other DNA sequences with the same CDR3. V is TRBV28 and J is TRBJ2-7; a weak D match, TRBD1 (5 bases). The CDR3 is 15 residues long. The germline V gene has CDR1 MDHEN and CDR2 SYDVKM. The V end was cut by 7 bases, the J end by 2 bases, with 18 bases between. The CDR3 bases are TGTGCCAGCACCGAGGACACAGGAATGGCCTACGAGCAGTACTTC. It encodes CASTEDTGMAYEQYF. Filled out from reference TRBV28 and TRBJ2-7, the complete variable domain reads DVKVTQSSRYLVKRTGEKVFLECVQDMDHENMFWYRQDPGLGLRLIYFSYDVKMKEKGDIPEGYSVSREKKERFSLILESASTNQTSMYLCASTEDTGMAYEQYFGPGTRLTVT.

The CDR3 loop reads CSVLTGGPMNTEAFF. In nucleotides, the CDR3 is TGCAGCGTCCTAACAGGGGGACCCATGAACACTGAAGCTTTCTTT. The chain employs TRBV29-1 and TRBJ1-1, with 8 bases that match TRBD1. CDR1 SQVTM and CDR2 ANQGSEA come from the germline V gene. With V trimmed by 6 bases and J by 0 bases, 9 bases remained unmatched. The CDR3 runs to 15 residues.